A single sample gave rise to the 3 T cell receptor beta chains below, sequenced in a study of T cell responses to AZD1222 COVID-19 vaccine. Clones were sequenced by immunoSEQ multiplex PCR, and TCRdb holds only the in-frame ones, with some missing. The data contain some 110,000 clones, around 86% of them seen just once; the ten biggest clones take up 3% to 4%. The sequencing used peripheral blood, collected 28 days after the second dose of the MenACWY control vaccine. These receptors all stem from an adult who received the MenACWY meningococcal vaccine as a control.

This clone was seen just once. The chain employs TRBV10-1 and TRBJ1-2, with TRBD1 matching 7 bases. V lost 5 bases and J lost 6; bases outside the gene matches: 6. The CDR3 consists of 13 residues. The germline V gene has CDR1 WNHNN and CDR2 SYGVQD (reference sequence). The CDR3 nucleotides read TGCGCCAGCAGTCCCGACAGGGATCATGGCTACACCTTC. It yields the protein CASSPDRDHGYTF.

The chain links TRBV27 to TRBJ2-7; D possibly matches TRBD1 or TRBD2 (5 bases each). Germline-derived CDR1 and CDR2 are MNHEY and SMNVEV (reference sequence). V was cut by 5 bases and J by 6 bases, with 23 bases left in between. This CDR3 has 16 amino acids. The CDR3 nucleotides are TGTGCCAGCAGTCCACCCGGGACGGGGCGTTCTGGCGAGCAGTACTTC. Amino acids: CASSPPGTGRSGEQYF.

The chain couples TRBV11-1 to TRBJ1-1; D gene unclear. The CDR3 totals 13 residues. CDR1 and CDR2 from the germline V gene are SGHAT and FQDESV (reference sequence). Trimming cost V 4 bases and J 0 bases, with 6 bases left between them. In DNA, the CDR3 is TGTGCCAGCAGCTACGAAGTGAACACTGAAGCTTTCTTT. Its translation: CASSYEVNTEAFF. The whole variable domain, filled in from reference TRBV11-1 and TRBJ1-1, reads EAEVAQSPRYKITEKSQAVAFWCDPISGHATLYWYRQILGQGPELLVQFQDESVVDDSQLPKDRFSAERLKGVDSTLKIQPAELGDSAMYLCASSYEVNTEAFFGQGTRLTVV.